These 29 T cell receptor beta chains came from one sample sequenced in a study of CD8 T cells in ankylosing spondylitis. A single record per CDR3 protein comes from TCRdb applying MiXCR to the 5' RACE reads. In the table there are 8,500 to 10,000 distinct CDR3 sequences, approximately 5.9% of which are singletons. The sample was blood, either unsorted or a sorted T cell fraction (not recorded which). Source of these receptors: a female donor with ankylosing spondylitis or in good health (not recorded which).

To note about this clonotype: A much larger clonotype is one base distant, so this may be a read error. The CDR3 end shows no conserved phenylalanine or tryptophan, and so a read error is likely. This chain joins TRBV9 and TRBJ1-2; the match to TRBD1 covers 9 bases. The CDR3 contains 15 residues. J lost 7 bases, V lost 6 bases, and 13 bases had no gene match. CDR1 and CDR2 from the germline V gene are SGDLS and YYNGEE. CDR3 coding DNA: TGTGCCAGCACCGCTCCCGGGACAGGGCCTTCTGGCTACACCTAC. Encoded protein: CASTAPGTGPSGYTY.

There are many counts of this clonotype. The J gene is TRBJ2-7, the V gene TRBV9; TRBD2 matches 12 bases. CDR1 and CDR2 (germline): SGDLS, YYNGEE. The CDR3 is made up of 16 amino acids. V dropped 3 bases and J dropped 2; count of bases not matched to a gene: 6. The CDR3 sequence: CASSGTSSGGAYEQYF. The DNA of the CDR3 is TGTGCCAGCAGCGGAACATCTAGCGGGGGGGCCTACGAGCAGTACTTC. The variable domain in full, with the rest retrieved from reference TRBV9 and TRBJ2-7, is DSGVTQTPKHLITATGQRVTLRCSPRSGDLSVYWYQQSLDQGLQFLIQYYNGEERAKGNILERFSAQQFPDLHSELNLSSLELGDSALYFCASSGTSSGGAYEQYFGPGTRLTVT.

This clonotype was seen at least ten times. The chain couples TRBV9 to TRBJ2-2; the D is unclear. Trimming removed 4 bases at V and 4 bases at J, with 8 bases between. The CDR3 has 13 residues. The germline V gene has CDR1 SGDLS and CDR2 YYNGEE. CDR3 amino acids: CASSLALTGELFF. CDR3 nucleotide sequence: TGTGCCAGCAGCTTAGCACTCACCGGGGAGCTGTTTTTT.

This chain links TRBV9 with TRBJ1-2; D gene unclear. This CDR3 comprises 12 residues. Germline CDR1 is SGDLS and CDR2 is YYNGEE. V lost 4 bases and J lost 6, with 10 bases in between. This CDR3 is CASSSLRDGYTF. CDR3 sequence (DNA): TGTGCCAGCAGCTCCCTCAGAGATGGCTACACCTTC.

This chain uses TRBV9 with TRBJ1-3; TRBD1 aligns across 7 bases. The CDR3 is 15 residues long. Trimming removed 3 bases from V and 0 bases from J; junction bases left unmatched: 3. The V gene's germline CDR1 is SGDLS and CDR2 YYNGEE. The CDR3 DNA reads TGTGCCAGCAGCGCAGGGGACAGCTCTGGAAACACCATATATTTT. As protein: CASSAGDSSGNTIYF.

By share, this clonotype counts as medium-sized. The V gene is TRBV9, the J gene TRBJ2-1; TRBD2 matches 7 bases. V gave up 4 bases and J gave up 0 bases; unmatched junction bases: 10. Germline lookup yields CDR1 SGDLS and CDR2 YYNGEE. The length of the CDR3 is 17 residues. The CDR3 DNA sequence: TGTGCCAGCAGCCCCCGACTAGCCGCGAGCTCCTACAATGAGCAGTTCTTC. It translates to CASSPRLAASSYNEQFF.

This clonotype showed up many times. The chain links TRBV9 to TRBJ2-1; 8 nucleotides match TRBD2. The V segment lost 5 bases and the J segment 8 bases; nucleotides outside the gene matches: 6. The CDR3 length is 13 residues. Germline assignment: CDR1 SGDLS and CDR2 YYNGEE. CDR3 DNA: TGTGCCAGCAGTCGACTAGCGCCGCATGAGCAGTTCTTC. This sequence encodes CASSRLAPHEQFF.

The table lists this clonotype with many counts. This chain uses TRBV9 with TRBJ2-5; 10 bases line up with TRBD2. Trimming cost V 0 bases and J 4 bases; bases outside gene matches: 9. From germline, CDR1 is SGDLS and CDR2 YYNGEE. The CDR3 extends over 17 amino acids. The CDR3: CASSVAAKRGGRETQYF. In DNA, the CDR3 is TGTGCCAGCAGCGTAGCGGCGAAGCGGGGGGGGAGAGAGACCCAGTACTTC.

Ten or more counts support this clonotype. This may be a read error, as it is one base from a much larger clone. The chain carries TRBV9 and TRBJ2-3; D remains ambiguous. CDR1 is SGDLS, CDR2 YYNGEE, per germline. The CDR3 is 12 residues long. The V gene lost 0 bases and the J gene lost 4 bases, with 3 bases spanning the gap. The CDR3 protein is CASSVGPDTQYF. The CDR3 bases are TGTGCCAGCAGCGTAGGCCCAGATACGCAGTATTTT.

This clonotype was detected ten times or more. This chain connects TRBV9 to TRBJ2-5, with D perhaps matching TRBD2 (7 bases). Trimming pared 4 bases from V and 0 bases from J, leaving 13 bases between. Germline values: CDR1 SGDLS, CDR2 YYNGEE. The CDR3 runs 15 residues. DNA for the CDR3: TGTGCCAGCAGCAGGGGGGGGGCCCACCAAGAGACCCAGTACTTC. Translation: CASSRGGAHQETQYF.

In its sample, this clonotype is medium-sized. DNA of the CDR3: TGTGCCAGCAGCGTAGACGGGACCTCCGGGTCTAACACTGAAGCTTTCTTT. It yields the protein CASSVDGTSGSNTEAFF. This chain joins TRBV9 and TRBJ1-1; possible D gene TRBD1, 5 bases. V lost 0 bases and J lost 2, with 17 bases in between. Germline V CDR1 and CDR2: SGDLS, YYNGEE. The CDR3 length is 17 residues.

This clonotype is classed as medium-sized. This chain joins TRBV9 and TRBJ1-1; D gene ambiguous. The CDR3 runs to 14 residues. Per germline, CDR1 SGDLS and CDR2 YYNGEE. V was clipped by 3 bases and J by 3 bases, with 12 bases between them. In DNA form, the CDR3 reads TGTGCCAGCAGCGCCGGTAGGGTGGACACTGAAGCTTTCTTT. It encodes CASSAGRVDTEAFF.

This clonotype was counted at least ten times. Written as DNA, the CDR3 is TGTGCCAGCAGCGAACACAGGGTTCAAGATACGCAGTATTTT. Residues: CASSEHRVQDTQYF. The J gene is TRBJ2-3, the V gene TRBV9; maybe TRBD1 (6 bases). Looked up from germline, CDR1 is SGDLS and CDR2 is YYNGEE. Trimming pared 3 bases from V and 5 bases from J, leaving 13 bases between. The CDR3 covers 14 residues.

The table lists this clonotype with many counts. The chain couples TRBV9 to TRBJ1-1, with 7 bases matching TRBD1. CDR3 length equals 13 residues. J was trimmed by 8 bases and V by 4 bases; bases with no gene match: 8. Per the germline V gene, CDR1 is SGDLS and CDR2 is YYNGEE. In DNA form, the CDR3 reads TGTGCCAGCAGCCCGCCGACAGGGACGGAAGCTTTCTTT. Its translation: CASSPPTGTEAFF.

The table lists this clonotype with a few counts. The rearrangement joins TRBV9 to TRBJ2-1, with TRBD2 identical over 10 bases. The CDR3 is made up of 16 amino acids. Trimming removed 4 bases from V and 7 bases from J; junction bases left unmatched: 11. Germline V lookup: CDR1 SGDLS, CDR2 YYNGEE. For the CDR3, the DNA is TGTGCCAGCAGCCATCGAATTAGCGGGGGGCGGAATGAGCAGTTCTTC. Encoded protein: CASSHRISGGRNEQFF. The full variable domain, its missing parts supplied by reference TRBV9 and TRBJ2-1, is DSGVTQTPKHLITATGQRVTLRCSPRSGDLSVYWYQQSLDQGLQFLIQYYNGEERAKGNILERFSAQQFPDLHSELNLSSLELGDSALYFCASSHRISGGRNEQFFGPGTRLTVL.

In its sample, this clonotype was seen a few times. J is TRBJ2-1 and V is TRBV9; 15 bases match TRBD2. J gave up 9 bases and V 3 bases, and 4 bases lay outside the gene matches. The V gene's germline CDR1 is SGDLS and CDR2 YYNGEE. CDR3 length equals 15 residues. DNA of the CDR3: TGTGCCAGCAGCGCCGGGACTAGCGGGGGGATTGAGCAGTTCTTC. As protein: CASSAGTSGGIEQFF. Complete variable domain (other parts from reference TRBV9 and TRBJ2-1): DSGVTQTPKHLITATGQRVTLRCSPRSGDLSVYWYQQSLDQGLQFLIQYYNGEERAKGNILERFSAQQFPDLHSELNLSSLELGDSALYFCASSAGTSGGIEQFFGPGTRLTVL.

The chain combines TRBV9 with TRBJ2-6; no reliable D call. V gave up 4 bases and J gave up 0 bases, with 8 bases separating them. This CDR3 spans 15 amino acids. CDR1 SGDLS and CDR2 YYNGEE come from the germline V gene. The CDR3 sequence is CASSPPSSGANVLTF. CDR3 nucleotide sequence: TGTGCCAGCAGCCCGCCTAGCTCTGGGGCCAACGTCCTGACTTTC.

In its sample, this clonotype is medium-sized. The gene calls are TRBV9 and TRBJ1-2, with 7 positions matching TRBD1. The CDR3 extends over 13 amino acids. The V gene end was trimmed by 0 bases and the J gene end by 4 bases; junction bases not matched to a gene: 0. In germline, CDR1 is SGDLS, CDR2 YYNGEE. CDR3 in amino acids: CASSVGQGYGYTF. DNA of the CDR3: TGTGCCAGCAGCGTAGGACAGGGCTATGGCTACACCTTC.

This sequence joins TRBV9 and TRBJ2-2; 9 bases line up with TRBD2. V trimming: 2 bases; J trimming: 7 bases; junction bases outside the gene matches: 9. This CDR3 contains 16 residues. In germline, CDR1 is SGDLS, CDR2 YYNGEE. CDR3 DNA sequence: TGTGCCAGCAGCGTGGGTAGCGGGAGTGGTATCGGGGAGCTGTTTTTT. Its protein product is CASSVGSGSGIGELFF.

This clonotype has just a few counts. The gene calls are TRBV9 and TRBJ2-3, with 8 positions matching TRBD2. V trimming: 3 bases; J trimming: 1 base; junction bases outside the gene matches: 4. Per the germline V gene, CDR1 is SGDLS and CDR2 is YYNGEE. This CDR3 is built from 15 residues. CDR3 DNA: TGTGCCAGCAGCGAGGGCGGGGGGCGCACAGATACGCAGTATTTT. Translating gives CASSEGGGRTDTQYF.

This clonotype was seen at least ten times. V is TRBV9 and J is TRBJ2-3; D not certain. Trimming pared 2 bases from V and 5 bases from J, leaving 6 bases between. The CDR3 is 12 amino acids. Germline V gene sequence: CDR1 SGDLS, CDR2 YYNGEE. CDR3 nucleotide sequence: TGTGCCAGCAGCGTTTTGGGAGATACGCAGTATTTT. It translates to CASSVLGDTQYF.

This clonotype was counted between two and nine times. J is TRBJ2-1 and V is TRBV9; 11 bases align to TRBD1. This CDR3 comprises 14 residues. J was trimmed by 7 bases and V by 4 bases; bases with no gene match: 4. Germline lookup yields CDR1 SGDLS and CDR2 YYNGEE. The CDR3 region is CASSLGQGANEQFF. CDR3 coding DNA: TGTGCCAGCAGCCTAGGACAGGGGGCGAATGAGCAGTTCTTC.

This clonotype was observed at least ten times. The chain couples TRBV9 to TRBJ1-5; TRBD1 matches at 9 bases. This CDR3 comprises 15 residues. With 3 bases clipped from V and 4 bases from J, the junction kept 5 bases outside the gene matches. Looked up from germline, CDR1 is SGDLS and CDR2 is YYNGEE. The CDR3 here is CASSDTGGINQPQHF. The CDR3 nucleotides read TGTGCCAGCAGCGATACAGGGGGCATAAATCAGCCCCAGCATTTT.

The chain is built from TRBV9 and TRBJ1-6, with a possible D match to TRBD1 (5 bases). This CDR3 has 14 amino acids. Germline CDR1 SGDLS, CDR2 YYNGEE. The V and J ends lost 2 bases and 9 bases respectively, with 12 bases between them. CDR3 nucleotides: TGTGCCAGCAGCGTCGGGGCAGGCGGTTCACCCCTCCACTTT. Translated: CASSVGAGGSPLHF.

At least ten counts were recorded for this clonotype. In nucleotides, the CDR3 is TGTGCCAGCAGCGAAGGGAACGCTCCGATCTATGGCTACACCTTC. This translates into CASSEGNAPIYGYTF. The chain links TRBV9 to TRBJ1-2; D is uncertain. Trimming took 3 bases from V and 4 from J, leaving 16 bases between them. CDR1 SGDLS and CDR2 YYNGEE come from the germline V gene. This CDR3 is 15 amino acids long.

This clonotype was found many times. V and J are TRBV9 and TRBJ2-3; 8 bases map to TRBD2. Trimming at V came to 0 bases and at J to 5 bases, leaving 5 bases not matched to a gene. Per the germline V gene, CDR1 is SGDLS and CDR2 is YYNGEE. The CDR3 extends over 15 amino acids. The CDR3: CASSVEERGIDTQYF. CDR3 bases: TGTGCCAGCAGCGTAGAAGAGCGGGGGATAGATACGCAGTATTTT.

This clonotype was recorded at least ten times. The J gene is TRBJ2-7, the V gene TRBV9; TRBD1 aligns across 9 bases. Germline CDR1 and CDR2: SGDLS and YYNGEE. After removal of 3 bases from V and 4 bases from J, the junction contained 5 bases not matched to a gene. The CDR3 runs to 14 residues. This chain's CDR3 is CASSAGDREYEQYF. CDR3 coding DNA: TGTGCCAGCAGCGCCGGGGACAGGGAGTACGAGCAGTACTTC.

In its sample, this clonotype ranks as medium-sized. The rearrangement uses TRBV9 and TRBJ2-6, with TRBD1 as a possible D gene (5 bases). Trimming removed 0 bases from V and 4 bases from J, with 5 bases in between. Germline values: CDR1 SGDLS, CDR2 YYNGEE. This CDR3 comprises 14 residues. CDR3 sequence reads: CASSVDRGANVLTF. CDR3 DNA: TGTGCCAGCAGCGTAGACAGGGGGGCCAACGTCCTGACTTTC.

This clonotype was picked up many times. The chain links TRBV9 to TRBJ2-3; 10 bases fit TRBD2. Germline assignment: CDR1 SGDLS and CDR2 YYNGEE. V lost 3 bases to trimming and J lost 1 base; unmatched junction nucleotides: 8. The CDR3 is 17 residues long. The CDR3, as DNA: TGTGCCAGCAGCGGCCTTAAGAGCGGGAGGGGCACAGATACGCAGTATTTT. Residues: CASSGLKSGRGTDTQYF.